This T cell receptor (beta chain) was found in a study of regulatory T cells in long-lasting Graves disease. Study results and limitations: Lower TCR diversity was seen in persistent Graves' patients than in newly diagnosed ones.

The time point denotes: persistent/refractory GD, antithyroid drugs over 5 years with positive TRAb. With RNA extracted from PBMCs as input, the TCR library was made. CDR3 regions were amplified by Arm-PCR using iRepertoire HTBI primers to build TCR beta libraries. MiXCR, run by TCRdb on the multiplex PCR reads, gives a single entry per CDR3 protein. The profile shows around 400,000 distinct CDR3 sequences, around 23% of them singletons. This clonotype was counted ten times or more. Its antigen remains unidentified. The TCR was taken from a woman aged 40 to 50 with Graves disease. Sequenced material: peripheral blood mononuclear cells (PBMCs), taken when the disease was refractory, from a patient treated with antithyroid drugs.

This CDR3 reads CASVDRDNEKLFF. The DNA for the CDR3 is TGTGCCAGTGTGGACAGGGATAATGAAAAACTGTTTTTT. This sequence joins TRBV28 and TRBJ1-4; 8 positions match TRBD1. The V gene's germline CDR1 is MDHEN and CDR2 SYDVKM. V lost 9 bases to trimming and J lost 4 bases; unmatched junction nucleotides: 4. The CDR3 is 13 amino acids.